This T cell receptor beta chain was sequenced during a study of blood T cell repertoires in COVID-19. Overall study context: Sites in the United States, Italy and Spain provided acute and convalescent COVID-19 samples. The cDNA or gDNA used as material had been derived from T cells, B-cell-depleted T cells, or PBMCs.

CDR3 length: 15 residues. Germline V gene data show CDR1 as SGHTA and CDR2 as FQGNSA. V was shortened by 3 bases and J by 2 bases, with 13 bases between the two germline ends. Authors' data handling: Cell counts per sample came from amplifying reference gene primers. Profiling relied on immunoSEQ multiplex PCR, and the TCRdb table lists in-frame clones only, not all of them. Clone size and V and J calls were adopted from that table, with D and trimming inferred from the DNA. Here the sample spans around 95,000 clones, 70% to 90% being singletons. The chain links TRBV7-2 to TRBJ1-1, with D tentatively TRBD1 (6 bases). The TCR sequence derives from a human donor in a cohort sampled during active COVID-19. The sequenced sample consisted of peripheral blood. In DNA, the CDR3 is TGTGCCAGCAGCTTCGCCTCGACAGGAAACACTGAAGCTTTCTTT. The encoded protein is CASSFASTGNTEAFF. Combining the CDR3 with reference TRBV7-2 and TRBJ1-1 gives the whole variable domain GAGVSQSPSNKVTEKGKDVELRCDPISGHTALYWYRQSLGQGLEFLIYFQGNSAPDKSGLPSDRFSAERTGGSVSTLTIQRTQQEDSAVYLCASSFASTGNTEAFFGQGTRLTVV.